This T cell receptor beta chain appears in the sequencing data of a study of T cells in women clearing cervical HPV infection. Overall study results and limits: CIN3+ cases had significantly higher TCR repertoire richness than controls, but evenness did not differ.

With respect to this clone: Its antigen remains unidentified. The CDR3 goes on 3 residues after the read ends, and that part is filled in from the germline J gene.

Looked up from germline, CDR1 is LGHNT and CDR2 is FRNRAP. The CDR3 runs 16 residues. Trimming removed 2 bases from V and 1 base from J; junction bases left unmatched: 3. Average input was approximately 1.3 ug genomic DNA for immunoSEQ TCR beta CDR3 amplification. Assay used: immunoSEQ multiplex PCR; TCRdb lists only in-frame clones, some missing. Its table records around 39,000 clones. Dot-blot hybridization genotyped cervical HPV amplified with MY09/MY11 PCR. The sample comprised blood buffy coat. This chain uses TRBV12-5 with TRBJ2-2, with TRBD2 matching over 8 bases. This sequence was found in a woman between 18 and 75 years old with a cervical HPV16 infection that either progressed to CIN3+ or cleared (not recorded which). CDR3 DNA, as far as it was read: TGTGCTAGTGGTTTGCGACTAGCGCTGAACACCGGGGAG. It is translated as CASGLRLALNTGE. Given in full, the CDR3 is CASGLRLALNTGELFF.